One and the same sample provided the 22 T cell receptor beta chains below, sequenced in a study of control samples from healthy donors and cancer patients. This table comes from immunoSEQ multiplex PCR, and its TCRdb copy is limited to in-frame clones, with some not included. The sample has some 90,000 clones; approximately 91% are singletons. Sequenced: blood. These receptors were obtained from a woman aged 25 to 39 in good health.

The chain links TRBV3-1 (or the pseudogene TRBV3-2) to TRBJ2-3; weak D call: TRBD1 (6 bases). The CDR3 has 15 residues. Germline V lookup: CDR1 LGHDT, CDR2 YNNKEL (reference sequence). V dropped 1 base and J dropped 9 bases, with 17 bases sitting between them. CDR3 residues: CASSQGRTGQSTQYF. CDR3 DNA sequence: TGTGCCAGCAGCCAAGGACGAACTGGACAGAGCACGCAGTATTTT.

The CDR3 sequence is CASSTGRGQGRGSGNTIYF. The CDR3 nucleotides read TGTGCCAGTAGCACGGGTAGGGGACAGGGAAGAGGATCTGGAAACACCATATATTTT. The rearrangement uses TRBV19 and TRBJ1-3, with 9 nucleotides matching TRBD1. The CDR3 is made up of 19 amino acids. The V segment lost 6 bases and the J segment 1 base; nucleotides outside the gene matches: 16. Germline V gene data show CDR1 as LNHDA and CDR2 as SQIVND (reference sequence).

CDR3 protein: CAWGTHYSNQPQHF. Here the CDR3 DNA reads TGTGCCTGGGGAACACACTATAGCAATCAGCCCCAGCATTTT. The gene calls are TRBV30 and TRBJ1-5; no clear D gene. The CDR3 is 14 residues long. CDR1 is GTSNPN, CDR2 SVGIG, per germline (reference sequence). The V and J ends lost 5 bases and 0 bases respectively, with 11 bases between them.

This chain joins TRBV6-5 and TRBJ2-7; no clear D. There are 13 residues in the CDR3. Germline V CDR1 and CDR2: MNHEY, SVGAGI. Trimming shortened V by 7 bases and J by 6 bases, and 16 bases separated the two germline ends. As DNA, the CDR3 is TGTGCCAGCAATGGGTGGCCATTTAGCGAGCAGTACTTC. It specifies CASNGWPFSEQYF.

The CDR3 reads CASSLEYSSYEQYF. The DNA for the CDR3 is TGTGCCAGCAGCTTAGAGTACAGTTCTTACGAGCAGTACTTC. The chain joins TRBV7-2 to TRBJ2-7; D ambiguous. Per the germline V gene, CDR1 is SGHTA and CDR2 is FQGNSA. Trimming removed 1 base from V and 4 bases from J, with 11 bases in between. The CDR3 is 14 amino acids.

CDR3 DNA: TGTGCCAGCAGTGAAGGAGGGAGGGGGAACTATGGCTACACCTTC. This encodes CASSEGGRGNYGYTF. This chain joins TRBV2 and TRBJ1-2; possible D gene TRBD1, 6 bases. Germline V gene data show CDR1 as SNHLY and CDR2 as FYNNEI. The CDR3 loop spans 15 amino acids. The V end lost 1 base, the J end lost 2 bases, and 11 bases lay between the germline ends.

The V and J genes are TRBV4-1 and TRBJ2-1, with 8 positions matching TRBD2. This CDR3 is built from 17 residues. J gave up 5 bases and V 1 base, and 10 bases lay outside the gene matches. CDR1 and CDR2 from the germline V gene are MGHRA and YSYEKL. The CDR3 DNA reads as TGCGCCAGCAGCCAAGGACCCGGGACTAGGGGGAACAATGAGCAGTTCTTC. It yields the protein CASSQGPGTRGNNEQFF.

The chain carries TRBV7-9 and TRBJ1-4; 8 bases match TRBD1. Germline-derived CDR1 and CDR2 are SEHNR and FQNEAQ (reference sequence). V shed 4 bases, J shed 7 bases, and the junction held 14 bases outside the gene matches. The CDR3 runs 17 residues. The CDR3, as DNA: TGTGCCAGCAGCTACGGGACAGGTCCCCCGAGGGGTGAAAAACTGTTTTTT. Its protein is CASSYGTGPPRGEKLFF.

The chain uses TRBV5-1 and TRBJ2-7; D is unresolved. The CDR3 is 14 residues long. The germline V gene has CDR1 SGHRS and CDR2 YFSETQ. V was clipped by 0 bases and J by 4 bases, with 11 bases between them. The CDR3 sequence: CASSLVRLPYEQYF. Here the CDR3 DNA reads TGCGCCAGCAGCTTGGTCAGGCTACCTTACGAGCAGTACTTC.

This rearrangement joins TRBV5-1 to TRBJ1-1; 7 bases are a match to TRBD1. CDR1 is SGHRS and CDR2 is YFSETQ in the germline V gene. This CDR3 contains 18 residues. V shed 0 bases, J shed 1 base, and the junction held 12 bases outside the gene matches. CDR3 DNA sequence: TGCGCCAGCAGCTTGGGACAGGGACTCGGGAGTGGGAACACTGAAGCTTTCTTT. Encoded protein: CASSLGQGLGSGNTEAFF. The full variable domain, in which reference TRBV5-1 and TRBJ1-1 provide the parts outside the CDR3, is KAGVTQTPRYLIKTRGQQVTLSCSPISGHRSVSWYQQTPGQGLQFLFEYFSETQRNKGNFPGRFSGRQFSNSRSEMNVSTLELGDSALYLCASSLGQGLGSGNTEAFFGQGTRLTVV.

V and J are TRBV27 and TRBJ1-2; no definite D call. Per germline, CDR1 MNHEY and CDR2 SMNVEV (reference sequence). V was cut by 5 bases and J by 0 bases, with 16 bases left in between. This CDR3 comprises 16 residues. CDR3 sequence reads: CASSPSTRQANYGYTF. DNA for the CDR3: TGTGCCAGCAGTCCTTCCACCCGACAAGCTAACTATGGCTACACCTTC.

The gene calls are TRBV9 and TRBJ2-1; TRBD2 matches at 9 bases. The V segment lost 1 base and the J segment 2 bases; nucleotides outside the gene matches: 1. Germline V CDR1 and CDR2: SGDLS, YYNGEE. The CDR3 length is 15 residues. CDR3 bases: TGTGCCAGCAGCGTAATAGCGGGAGCCTACAATGAGCAGTTCTTC. It yields the protein CASSVIAGAYNEQFF. Based on the CDR3 plus reference TRBV9 and TRBJ2-1, the full variable domain is DSGVTQTPKHLITATGQRVTLRCSPRSGDLSVYWYQQSLDQGLQFLIQYYNGEERAKGNILERFSAQQFPDLHSELNLSSLELGDSALYFCASSVIAGAYNEQFFGPGTRLTVL.

The V gene is TRBV6-5, the J gene TRBJ1-6, with D perhaps matching TRBD1 (6 bases). CDR3 length: 15 residues. V lost 0 bases to trimming and J lost 11 bases, with 14 bases between them. CDR1 is MNHEY, CDR2 SVGAGI, per germline. The CDR3 coding sequence is TGTGCCAGCAGTTACTCATCAGGGGCCCCACCACCCCTCCACTTT. As protein: CASSYSSGAPPPLHF.

The V and J genes are TRBV19 and TRBJ1-2; D is uncertain. The CDR3 spans 14 residues. Between the trimmed V and J ends, which lost 3 bases and 5 bases, there was a span of 13 bases. Germline CDR1 is LNHDA and CDR2 is SQIVND (reference sequence). CDR3 loop: CASSMGAAYYGYTF. As DNA, the CDR3 is TGTGCCAGTAGTATGGGTGCAGCCTATTATGGCTACACCTTC.

This clone was seen once. The genes are TRBV6-5 and TRBJ1-1; D unresolved. The CDR3 has 15 residues. Germline V gives CDR1 MNHEY, CDR2 SVGAGI. The V end was cut by 0 bases, the J end by 0 bases, with 8 bases between. CDR3 nucleotides: TGTGCCAGCAGTTACTCCGGCAGGATGAACACTGAAGCTTTCTTT. It codes for CASSYSGRMNTEAFF.

CDR3 loop: CASSPGGGRGEAFF. CDR3 nucleotide sequence: TGTGCCAGCAGCCCCGGGGGGGGGCGAGGTGAAGCTTTCTTT. This rearrangement joins TRBV7-2 to TRBJ1-1; D possibly corresponds to TRBD1 (6 bases). V was shortened by 5 bases and J by 7 bases, with 17 bases between the two germline ends. CDR3 length: 14 residues. The germline V gene has CDR1 SGHTA and CDR2 FQGNSA.

This clone was detected once. CDR3 DNA sequence: TGTGCCAGCAGCCAAGTCCTGCAAACGCAGTATTTT. The encoded protein is CASSQVLQTQYF. The chain joins TRBV3-1 (or the pseudogene TRBV3-2) to TRBJ2-3, with D hard to call. V dropped 1 base and J dropped 9 bases, with 8 bases sitting between them. The CDR3 runs 12 residues. Germline loops: CDR1 LGHDT, CDR2 YNNKEL (reference sequence).

The V gene is TRBV10-1, the J gene TRBJ1-5, with unresolved D. There are 13 residues in the CDR3. The germline CDR1 and CDR2 sequences are WNHNN and SYGVQD (reference sequence). V was pared by 2 bases and J by 1 base, with 3 bases between. CDR3 region: CASSERSNQPQHF. In nucleotides, the CDR3 is TGCGCCAGCAGTGAGAGAAGCAATCAGCCCCAGCATTTT.

This clone came up once. The V and J genes are TRBV29-1 and TRBJ2-7; TRBD1 might be the D (7 bases). Trimming removed 1 base from V and 0 bases from J, with 10 bases in between. This CDR3 has 14 amino acids. Per the germline V gene, CDR1 is SQVTM and CDR2 is ANQGSEA. The CDR3 loop is CSVEGGDSSYEQYF. The CDR3 DNA is TGCAGCGTTGAAGGGGGGGACAGCTCCTACGAGCAGTACTTC.

The chain has TRBV13 and TRBJ2-4; 11 bases are shared with TRBD2. The germline CDR1 and CDR2 sequences are PRHDT and FYEKMQ (reference sequence). V trimming: 0 bases; J trimming: 2 bases; junction bases outside the gene matches: 12. The CDR3 totals 20 residues. DNA for the CDR3: TGTGCCAGCAGCTTAGGGGGTGTGGCTAGCGGGAGGAGGACCAAAAACATTCAGTACTTC. Protein product: CASSLGGVASGRRTKNIQYF.

V gene TRBV18 combines with J gene TRBJ2-1, with 10 bases lining up with TRBD2. Germline CDR1 reads KGHSH; CDR2 reads LQKENI. V lost 5 bases and J lost 0; bases outside the gene matches: 4. The CDR3 totals 16 residues. In DNA form, the CDR3 reads TGTGCCAGCTCAACCCGGACTAGCGGCTCCTACAATGAGCAGTTCTTC. Protein: CASSTRTSGSYNEQFF.

The chain employs TRBV4-2 and TRBJ1-3; no clear D gene. This CDR3 region has 16 residues. The germline CDR1 and CDR2 sequences are LGHNA and YNFKEQ. The germline V and J ends were trimmed by 2 bases and 0 bases, with 11 bases remaining between them. This CDR3 is CASSQLTASSGNTIYF. The CDR3 DNA reads TGTGCCAGCAGCCAACTGACCGCAAGCTCTGGAAACACCATATATTTT.